A single sample gave rise to the 5 T cell receptor beta chains below, sequenced in a study of cytomegalovirus exposure and HLA in healthy donors. The PCR had 60 Vbeta and 13 Jbeta primers. Assay: immunoSEQ multiplex PCR; the TCRdb copy retains only in-frame clones and omits some. The sample carries roughly 200,000 clones, around 77% recorded once. Sample: PBMCs. These receptors were taken from a woman younger than 45 in good health and CMV-seronegative.

The rearrangement links TRBV5-1 to TRBJ2-7, with 9 bases fitting TRBD2. Germline V gene lookup returns CDR1 SGHRS and CDR2 YFSETQ. This CDR3 is 14 amino acids long. J gave up 6 bases and V 2 bases, and 6 bases lay outside the gene matches. CDR3 protein: CASSFAGTSSEQYF. CDR3 in DNA: TGCGCCAGCAGCTTTGCGGGGACTAGCTCCGAGCAGTACTTC.

The chain links TRBV7-2 to TRBJ2-7; TRBD2 aligns across 9 bases. The CDR3 extends over 15 amino acids. V lost 1 base, J lost 3 bases, and 4 bases stayed unmatched. Germline V gives CDR1 SGHTA, CDR2 FQGNSA. The DNA of the CDR3 is TGTGCCAGCAGCTTAGTCCTAGCGGGAAACTACGAGCAGTACTTC. Its protein is CASSLVLAGNYEQYF.

This clone was seen once. The CDR3 region is CASSVSGGAAETQYF. The CDR3 coding sequence is TGTGCCAGCAGCGTTAGCGGGGGGGCAGCAGAGACCCAGTACTTC. V is TRBV9 and J is TRBJ2-5; 11 bases line up with TRBD2. The germline CDR1 and CDR2 sequences are SGDLS and YYNGEE. The CDR3 sequence is 15 residues long. With V trimmed by 2 bases and J by 4 bases, 4 bases remained unmatched.

The chain couples TRBV5-1 to TRBJ2-2; 14 bases are a match to TRBD2. The germline V gene has CDR1 SGHRS and CDR2 YFSETQ. Unmatched junction bases numbered 4, after V lost 7 bases and J lost 2 bases. This CDR3 is built from 16 residues. The CDR3 spells CASHGLAGGNTGELFF. DNA of the CDR3: TGCGCCAGCCACGGACTAGCGGGGGGTAACACCGGGGAGCTGTTTTTT. Complete variable domain (other parts from reference TRBV5-1 and TRBJ2-2): KAGVTQTPRYLIKTRGQQVTLSCSPISGHRSVSWYQQTPGQGLQFLFEYFSETQRNKGNFPGRFSGRQFSNSRSEMNVSTLELGDSALYLCASHGLAGGNTGELFFGEGSRLTVL.

A few counts support this clone. The chain joins TRBV11-3 to TRBJ2-1, with a possible D match to TRBD2 (7 bases). The V and J ends lost 5 bases and 4 bases respectively, with 15 bases between them. This CDR3 is built from 15 residues. CDR1 SGHNT and CDR2 YENEEA come from the germline V gene. The CDR3 sequence is CASSLGGQRYNEQFF. CDR3 coding DNA: TGTGCCAGCAGCCTCGGGGGGCAGAGGTACAATGAGCAGTTCTTC.